The next 13 T cell receptor beta chains were all read from a single sample in a study of T cell changes during pregnancy in multiple sclerosis. Assay: immunoSEQ multiplex PCR; the TCRdb copy retains only in-frame clones and omits some. The sample lists some 60,000 clones; roughly 90% were seen once. Source: peripheral blood, taken before pregnancy. All receptors derive from a female donor with multiple sclerosis, enrolled in a pregnancy study.

Regarding this clone: An end of the junction differs from the germline gene, which may be a read error. The sample carries other DNA sequences with the same CDR3. The chain carries TRBV19 and TRBJ2-5; possible D gene TRBD2, 7 bases. Germline CDR1 LNHDA, CDR2 SQIVND (reference sequence). The CDR3 has 16 residues. The CDR3 DNA is TGTGCCAGTAGTCCTCGTATGGGGGGGCCTCTTGAGACTCAGTACTTC. This gives the protein CASSPRMGGPLETQYF. Full variable domain (missing parts from reference TRBV19 and TRBJ2-5): DGGITQSPKYLFRKEGQNVTLSCEQNLNHDAMYWYRQDPGQGLRLIYYSQIVNDFQKGDIAEGYSVSREKKESFPLTVTSAQKNPTAFYLCASSPRMGGPLETQYFGPGTRLLVL.

The chain is built from TRBV9 and TRBJ2-3; 11 nucleotides line up with TRBD2. With 2 bases clipped from V and 5 bases from J, the junction kept 4 bases outside the gene matches. Germline loops: CDR1 SGDLS, CDR2 YYNGEE. The CDR3 consists of 15 residues. The CDR3: CASSVSGGVLDTQYF. The CDR3 coding sequence is TGTGCCAGCAGCGTTAGCGGGGGGGTTTTAGATACGCAGTATTTT.

This chain links TRBV28 with TRBJ1-1, with 9 bases aligning to TRBD1. Trimming at V came to 6 bases and at J to 7 bases, leaving 12 bases not matched to a gene. This CDR3 is 15 amino acids long. Looked up from germline, CDR1 is MDHEN and CDR2 is SYDVKM. The CDR3 region is CASRTEGTGIGEAFF. In DNA form, the CDR3 reads TGTGCCAGCAGGACCGAGGGGACAGGGATCGGTGAAGCTTTCTTT.

The rearrangement links TRBV11-3 to TRBJ2-2, with a weak D call TRBD2 (6 bases). The V gene lost 3 bases and the J gene lost 2 bases, with 13 bases spanning the gap. Germline V gene sequence: CDR1 SGHNT, CDR2 YENEEA. The CDR3 length is 16 residues. Written as DNA, the CDR3 is TGTGCCAGCAGCTTTGCCCTGGGACTTAACACCGGGGAGCTGTTTTTT. This gives the protein CASSFALGLNTGELFF.

The chain uses TRBV18 and TRBJ2-1; 9 nucleotides agree with TRBD2. Germline CDR1 KGHSH, CDR2 LQKENI. The junction had 12 bases not matched to a gene; V was cut back by 6 bases and J by 0 bases. This CDR3 comprises 18 residues. The chain's CDR3 is CASSQATSGGFSYNEQFF. The CDR3 DNA follows: TGTGCCAGCTCGCAGGCTACCAGCGGGGGGTTCTCCTACAATGAGCAGTTCTTC.

This clone was recorded only once. V usage is TRBV18 and J usage is TRBJ2-7; 7 nucleotides align to TRBD1. This CDR3 has 16 amino acids. Germline V CDR1 and CDR2: KGHSH, LQKENI. J gave up 4 bases and V 8 bases, and 17 bases lay outside the gene matches. The CDR3 nucleotides are TGTGCCAGCACCAGTTCCCAGGGGGTGGGAGTGTACGAGCAGTACTTC. Its protein product is CASTSSQGVGVYEQYF.

This clone came up once. J is TRBJ1-5 and V is TRBV2; D possibly corresponds to TRBD1 (5 bases). Trimming cost V 3 bases and J 1 base, with 7 bases left between them. There are 14 residues in the CDR3. The germline gives CDR1 SNHLY, CDR2 FYNNEI. CDR3 nucleotides: TGTGCCAGCAGTGATCAGGGAAGCAATCAGCCCCAGCATTTT. Translating gives CASSDQGSNQPQHF.

The CDR3: CASSQVPTREQFF. The CDR3 DNA sequence: TGTGCCAGCAGCCAAGTTCCTACGAGGGAGCAGTTCTTC. V gene TRBV14 combines with J gene TRBJ2-1; D remains ambiguous. Germline lookup yields CDR1 SGHDN and CDR2 FVKESK. Trimming shortened V by 1 base and J by 10 bases, and 11 bases separated the two germline ends. CDR3 length: 13 residues.

The chain recombines TRBV9 with TRBJ2-7; 8 bases are a match to TRBD2. Germline V gene lookup returns CDR1 SGDLS and CDR2 YYNGEE. V trimming: 0 bases; J trimming: 6 bases; junction bases outside the gene matches: 5. The CDR3 runs 14 residues. The CDR3 DNA sequence: TGTGCCAGCAGCGTAGACGGACTAGCTCCCGAGCAGTACTTC. It yields the protein CASSVDGLAPEQYF. Looking up the rest from reference TRBV9 and TRBJ2-7 gives the full variable domain: DSGVTQTPKHLITATGQRVTLRCSPRSGDLSVYWYQQSLDQGLQFLIQYYNGEERAKGNILERFSAQQFPDLHSELNLSSLELGDSALYFCASSVDGLAPEQYFGPGTRLTVT.

The CDR3 sequence is CASSYSTGGTGAFF. The CDR3 DNA follows: TGTGCCAGCAGTTACTCCACAGGGGGCACAGGGGCTTTCTTT. The chain has TRBV6-5 and TRBJ1-1; the match to TRBD1 covers 9 bases. CDR3 length: 14 amino acids. The junction had 7 bases not matched to a gene; V was cut back by 0 bases and J by 11 bases. CDR1 and CDR2 (germline): MNHEY, SVGAGI.

This clone was detected once. The V call is TRBV9, the J call TRBJ1-1; unclear D gene. The germline V gene has CDR1 SGDLS and CDR2 YYNGEE. The CDR3 is 13 amino acids. V was trimmed by 4 bases and J by 1 base, leaving 8 bases between them. CDR3 coding DNA: TGTGCCAGCAGCCCGGTGTCGAACACTGAAGCTTTCTTT. It encodes CASSPVSNTEAFF.

The chain couples TRBV4-1 to TRBJ1-4, with 8 bases aligning to TRBD1. The CDR3 has 13 amino acids. Germline CDR1 reads MGHRA; CDR2 reads YSYEKL. V gave up 7 bases and J gave up 6 bases; unmatched junction bases: 4. The CDR3 sequence is CASKRQGYEKLFF. The DNA of the CDR3 is TGCGCCAGCAAACGACAGGGGTATGAAAAACTGTTTTTT.

The CDR3 DNA is TGTGCCAGTAGTATAATTGGACAGGGGGCGTATGAGCAGTACTTC. This gives the protein CASSIIGQGAYEQYF. J is TRBJ2-7 and V is TRBV19; 11 bases fit TRBD1. Germline-derived CDR1 and CDR2 are LNHDA and SQIVND (reference sequence). The CDR3 spans 15 residues. The J segment lost 7 bases and the V segment lost 2 bases, leaving 7 bases of the junction unmatched.